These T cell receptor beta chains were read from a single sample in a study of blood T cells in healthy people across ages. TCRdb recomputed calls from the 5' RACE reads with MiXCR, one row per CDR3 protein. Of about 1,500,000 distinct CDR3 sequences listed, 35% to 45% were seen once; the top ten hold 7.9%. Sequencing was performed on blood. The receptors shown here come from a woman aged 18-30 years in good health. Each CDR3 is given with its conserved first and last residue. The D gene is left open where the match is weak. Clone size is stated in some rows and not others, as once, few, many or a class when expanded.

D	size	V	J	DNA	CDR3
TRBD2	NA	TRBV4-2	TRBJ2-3	TGTGCCAGCAGCCCACACGGCACTAGCGGGGCCTTAATGGGCACAGATACGCAGTATTTT	CASSPHGTSGALMGTDTQYF
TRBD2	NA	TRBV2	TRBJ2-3	TGTGCCAGCAGTGATCGGGCGGGAGATTCAGATACGCAGTATTTT	CASSDRAGDSDTQYF
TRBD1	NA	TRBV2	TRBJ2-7	TGTGCCAGCAGTGCGAGAGACAGGGGCCCTTCCTACGAGCAGTACTTC	CASSARDRGPSYEQYF
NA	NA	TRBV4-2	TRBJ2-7	TGTGCCAGCAGCCAAGAGGGGAACAATGAGCAGTACTTC	CASSQEGNNEQYF
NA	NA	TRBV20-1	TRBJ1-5	TGCAGTGCTAGATCGGGGGCAAGCAATCAGCCCCAGCATTTT	CSARSGASNQPQHF
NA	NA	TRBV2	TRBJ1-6	TGTGCCAGCAGTTTCGGTCGGACGGACAGTAATTCACCCCTCCACTTT	CASSFGRTDSNSPLHF
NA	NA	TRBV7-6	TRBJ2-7	TGTGCCAGCAGCTTAGCGATACAGGGACACGAGCAGTACTTC	CASSLAIQGHEQYF
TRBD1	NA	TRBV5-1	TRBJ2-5	TGCGCCAGCAGCTCACTAACAGGGGTTGGGGAGACCCAGTACTTC	CASSSLTGVGETQYF
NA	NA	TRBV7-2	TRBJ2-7	TGTGCCAGCAGCTCCCCCAAGGAGGGAGTGGACTTTAACTACAATGAGCAGTACTTC	CASSSPKEGVDFNYNEQYF
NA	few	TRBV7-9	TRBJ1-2	TGTGCCAGCAGGATAGCAGGGAACCACTATGGCTACACCTTC	CASRIAGNHYGYTF
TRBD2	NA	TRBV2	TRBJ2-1	TGTGCCAGCAGTGCGCCCGGGACTAGCGGGAACAATGAGCAGTTCTTC	CASSAPGTSGNNEQFF
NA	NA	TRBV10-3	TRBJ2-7	TGTGCCATCAGCGAAGAGGGGTTTGGTTACGAGCAGTACTTC	CAISEEGFGYEQYF
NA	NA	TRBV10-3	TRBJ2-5	TGTGCCATCAGTGAGGGGCTCTTCCAAGAGACCCAGTACTTC	CAISEGLFQETQYF
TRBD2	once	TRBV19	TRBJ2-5	TGTGCCAGTAGTCTAAGGTGGGGACTACAAGAGACCCAGTACTTC	CASSLRWGLQETQYF
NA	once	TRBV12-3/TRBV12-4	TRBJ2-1	TGTGCCAGCAGGACGGGAGAGACAGGGCTCGATGAGCAGTTCTTC	CASRTGETGLDEQFF
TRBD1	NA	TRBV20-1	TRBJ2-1	TGCAGTGCTAGAGATTTCCAACAGGGGGCGGGCTCCTACAATGAGCAGTTCTTC	CSARDFQQGAGSYNEQFF
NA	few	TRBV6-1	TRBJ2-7	TGTGCCAGCAGTGTGGGCGGGACCTCTAGATACGAGCAGTACTTC	CASSVGGTSRYEQYF
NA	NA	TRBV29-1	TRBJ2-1	TGCAGCGGCCGGGTTAGCGGAAATGAGCAGTTCTTC	CSGRVSGNEQFF
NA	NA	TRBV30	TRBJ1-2	TGTGCCTGGAGTGGGACAGCTCCCTATGGCTACACCTTC	CAWSGTAPYGYTF
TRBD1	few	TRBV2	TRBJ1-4	TGTGCCAGCAGCCCGGACAGGCAAAATGAAAAACTGTTTTTT	CASSPDRQNEKLFF
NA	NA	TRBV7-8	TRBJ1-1	TGTGCCAGCAGCTTACTCAGTGATTACACTGAAGCTTTCTTT	CASSLLSDYTEAFF
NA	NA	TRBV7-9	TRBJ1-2	TGTGCCAGCAGCCCTATGTCCGGCCCCTATGGCTACACCTTC	CASSPMSGPYGYTF
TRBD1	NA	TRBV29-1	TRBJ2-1	TGCAGCGTGGACAGGGTGCGTAGTACAGTGAACAATGAGCAGTTCTTC	CSVDRVRSTVNNEQFF
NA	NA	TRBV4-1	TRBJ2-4	TGCGCCAGCAGCCAAGACCGGCAGACATACAATGAGCAGTACTTC	CASSQDRQTYNEQYF
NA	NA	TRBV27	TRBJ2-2	TGCGCCAGCAGTTTTGCTAGCCGCGGGGAGCTGTTTTTT	CASSFASRGELFF
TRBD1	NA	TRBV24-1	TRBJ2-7	TGTGCCACCAGTGAAACGACAGGGATGGTGCACAATGGTGAGCAGTACTTC	CATSETTGMVHNGEQYF
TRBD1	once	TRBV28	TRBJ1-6	TGTGCCAGCGGGGTAACAGGGGTATATGGCTCCTATAATTCACCCCTCCACTTT	CASGVTGVYGSYNSPLHF
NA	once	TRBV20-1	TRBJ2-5	TGCAGTGCTAAACCGAGCGAATCGCAAGAGACCCAGTACTTC	CSAKPSESQETQYF
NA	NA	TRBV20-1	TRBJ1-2	TGCAGTGCTAGAGGGACATATGGCTACACCTTC	CSARGTYGYTF
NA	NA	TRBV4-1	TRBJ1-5	TGCGCCAGCAGCCAAGAGGCCCGGAGCAATCAGCCCCAGCATTTT	CASSQEARSNQPQHF
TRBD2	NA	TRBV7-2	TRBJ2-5	TGTGCCAGCAGCTTATCTCGGACTAGCGGGAGAGGGGCCCAAGAGACCCAGTACTTC	CASSLSRTSGRGAQETQYF
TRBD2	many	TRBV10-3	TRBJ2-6	TGTGCCATCAGTGGGATTAGCGGGAGATCTGGGGCCAACGTCCTGACTTTC	CAISGISGRSGANVLTF
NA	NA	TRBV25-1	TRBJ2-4	TGTGCCAGCAGTCGCGGACCAGGCAAAAACATTCAGTACTTC	CASSRGPGKNIQYF
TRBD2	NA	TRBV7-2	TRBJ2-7	TGTGCCAGCAGCTTAGGAGGCGGGAGCGTGATCGATCAGTACTTC	CASSLGGGSVIDQYF
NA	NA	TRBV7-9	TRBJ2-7	TGTGCCAGCAGCTTAGCTGGAGCTACCATTTACAATGAGCAGTACTTC	CASSLAGATIYNEQYF
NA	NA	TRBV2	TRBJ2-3	TGTGCCAGCAGTGAAGCGGTCCTCCCGGACACCTCCACAGATACGCAGTATTTT	CASSEAVLPDTSTDTQYF
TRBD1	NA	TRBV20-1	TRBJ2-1	TGCAGTGCTAGAGATCGGGGACAGGGATTTTGGTGGAAGTTCTTC	CSARDRGQGFWWKFF